These 18 T cell receptor beta chains were all obtained from the same sample, sequenced in a study of T-cell memory formation after mild COVID-19. Each CDR3 protein gets one entry after TCRdb re-called the 5' RACE reads with MiXCR. The table includes about 55,000 distinct CDR3 sequences, around a quarter detected once. Sequenced sample: PBMCs or a T cell subset sorted from them (not recorded which). These receptors came from a man in his late teens or twenties who had mild COVID-19 (a few samples of this study predate the infection). Cell type and time point are not known.

The chain employs TRBV4-3 and TRBJ1-2; D uncertain. Looked up from germline, CDR1 is LGHNA and CDR2 is YSLEER. The CDR3 covers 18 residues. V lost 0 bases and J 0 bases, leaving 17 bases between the germline ends. CDR3 protein: CASSQDPPPMGANYGYTF. The CDR3 DNA reads as TGCGCCAGCAGCCAAGATCCCCCGCCCATGGGAGCTAACTATGGCTACACCTTC.

This clonotype was seen a handful of times. The CDR3 loop reads CASSESAWVGLGANVLTF. Written as DNA, the CDR3 is TGCGCCAGCAGTGAGTCTGCTTGGGTCGGTTTGGGGGCCAACGTCCTGACTTTC. The chain uses TRBV10-2 and TRBJ2-6, with no clear D. With 0 bases removed from V and 4 bases from J, the gap between germline ends came to 16 bases. Germline assignment: CDR1 WSHSY and CDR2 SAAADI. The CDR3 totals 18 residues.

V usage is TRBV12-3 or TRBV12-4 and J usage is TRBJ2-1; D unclear. The CDR3 sequence is 13 residues long. V was clipped by 5 bases and J by 5 bases, with 10 bases between them. The CDR3 DNA is TGTGCCAGCAGTCTCAACTGGGACAATGAGCAGTTCTTC. Translation gives CASSLNWDNEQFF.

V usage is TRBV6-5 and J usage is TRBJ2-3, with TRBD2 matching 8 bases. Germline values: CDR1 MNHEY, CDR2 SVGAGI. There are 15 residues in the CDR3. V lost 0 bases and J lost 4; bases outside the gene matches: 3. DNA for the CDR3: TGTGCCAGCAGTTACTCCTCAGCGGGAGCAGATACGCAGTATTTT. Translation: CASSYSSAGADTQYF.

The gene calls are TRBV9 and TRBJ2-7; unclear D gene. The CDR3 is 13 residues long. V was cut by 0 bases and J by 2 bases, with 6 bases left in between. Germline assignment: CDR1 SGDLS and CDR2 YYNGEE. Here the CDR3 reads CASSVDSTYEQYF. Here the CDR3 DNA reads TGTGCCAGCAGCGTAGATAGCACCTACGAGCAGTACTTC.

In this sample, this clonotype turned up a few times. The chain couples TRBV7-3 to TRBJ2-1; no reliable D call. There are 15 residues in the CDR3. V lost 4 bases and J 0 bases, leaving 10 bases between the germline ends. Germline V gene sequence: CDR1 SGHTA, CDR2 FQGTGA. CDR3 residues: CASSSDWDSYNEQFF. The CDR3 DNA follows: TGTGCCAGCAGCTCAGACTGGGACTCCTACAATGAGCAGTTCTTC.

This clonotype was counted only a few times. This sequence joins TRBV7-2 and TRBJ1-5; 7 nucleotides align to TRBD1. Germline CDR1 SGHTA, CDR2 FQGNSA. This CDR3 has 12 residues. Trimming cost V 5 bases and J 6 bases; bases outside gene matches: 1. The CDR3 reads CASSPGGQPQHF. CDR3 nucleotides: TGTGCCAGCAGCCCAGGGGGTCAGCCCCAGCATTTT.

The chain employs TRBV9 and TRBJ2-3; D gene uncertain. V was shortened by 0 bases and J by 2 bases, with 7 bases between the two germline ends. The CDR3 loop spans 14 amino acids. Germline CDR1 is SGDLS and CDR2 is YYNGEE. The CDR3 is CASSVAPDTDTQYF. CDR3 nucleotide sequence: TGTGCCAGCAGCGTAGCCCCAGACACAGATACGCAGTATTTT.

V and J are TRBV6-6 and TRBJ1-5; no clear D. The germline V gene has CDR1 MNHNY and CDR2 SVGAGI (reference sequence). The length of the CDR3 is 14 residues. Trimming left V 3 bases short and J 4 bases short, with 10 bases between. The CDR3 is CASSYLSGNQPQHF. The DNA for the CDR3 is TGTGCCAGCAGTTATTTAAGCGGGAATCAGCCCCAGCATTTT.

In its sample, this clonotype was seen a few times. The chain recombines TRBV5-1 with TRBJ2-2; TRBD2 aligns across 11 bases. Germline V gene lookup returns CDR1 SGHRS and CDR2 YFSETQ. The CDR3 contains 17 residues. The junction had 4 bases not matched to a gene; V was cut back by 0 bases and J by 3 bases. CDR3 sequence reads: CASSLVLAGEYTGELFF. CDR3 DNA sequence: TGCGCCAGCAGCTTGGTACTAGCGGGGGAATACACCGGGGAGCTGTTTTTT.

The chain carries TRBV18 and TRBJ2-7; D perhaps matches TRBD2 (6 bases). The CDR3 has 14 residues. Germline CDR1 reads KGHSH; CDR2 reads LQKENI. V shed 3 bases and J shed 5 bases, with 14 bases lying between them. The CDR3: CASSPGWGDDEQYV. DNA of the CDR3: TGTGCCAGCTCACCGGGTTGGGGGGACGACGAGCAGTACGTC.

The chain recombines TRBV7-9 with TRBJ2-3, with 7 bases identical to TRBD2. The J segment lost 3 bases and the V segment lost 5 bases, leaving 8 bases of the junction unmatched. The CDR3 runs to 15 residues. Germline values: CDR1 SEHNR, CDR2 FQNEAQ (reference sequence). The CDR3 DNA is TGTGCCAGCAGCCCTAGCGGACTGAGTACAGATACGCAGTATTTT. It encodes CASSPSGLSTDTQYF. The full variable domain, rest sourced from reference TRBV7-9 and TRBJ2-3, is DTGVSQNPRHKITKRGQNVTFRCDPISEHNRLYWYRQTLGQGPEFLTYFQNEAQLEKSRLLSDRFSAERPKGSFSTLEIQRTEQGDSAMYLCASSPSGLSTDTQYFGPGTRLTVL.

This rearrangement joins TRBV5-6 to TRBJ2-5; D may be TRBD1 or TRBD2 (5 bases each). The CDR3 contains 13 residues. V was clipped by 0 bases and J by 9 bases, with 12 bases between them. CDR1 SGHDT and CDR2 YYEEEE come from the germline V gene. This CDR3 reads CASSLEGTPAQYF. CDR3 sequence (DNA): TGTGCCAGCAGCTTGGAAGGGACCCCGGCCCAGTACTTC.

This clonotype turned up a few times. The chain joins TRBV20-1 to TRBJ1-1; D is unresolved. The CDR3 is made up of 13 amino acids. The germline V and J ends were trimmed by 2 bases and 4 bases, with 11 bases remaining between them. Germline CDR1 DFQATT, CDR2 SNEGSKA (reference sequence). CDR3 nucleotide sequence: TGCAGTGCTAGACCGGCGGGCGGCACTGAAGCTTTCTTT. This codes for CSARPAGGTEAFF.

The chain combines TRBV7-3 with TRBJ1-1; no definite D call. There are 14 residues in the CDR3. With 5 bases removed from V and 1 base from J, the gap between germline ends came to 11 bases. Germline V CDR1 and CDR2: SGHTA, FQGTGA. The DNA of the CDR3 is TGTGCCAGCAGCCTCTACCCCGGGAACACTGAAGCTTTCTTT. This codes for CASSLYPGNTEAFF.

Only a few counts were recorded for this clonotype. The gene calls are TRBV19 and TRBJ2-3, with 8 nucleotides matching TRBD2. J was trimmed by 4 bases and V by 11 bases; bases with no gene match: 5. The CDR3 has 12 amino acids. Germline-derived CDR1 and CDR2 are LNHDA and SQIVND (reference sequence). CDR3 loop: CAARGGPDTQYF. The CDR3 DNA reads TGTGCCGCCCGGGGGGGCCCAGATACGCAGTATTTT.

CDR3 nucleotide sequence: TGTGCCAGCAGCCTGGGCCTGAACGAGCAGTACTTC. Amino acid sequence: CASSLGLNEQYF. This chain links TRBV12-3 or TRBV12-4 with TRBJ2-7; D gene ambiguous. The CDR3 is 12 residues long. V lost 6 bases, J lost 5 bases, and 11 bases lay in between.

The chain recombines TRBV13 with TRBJ2-3; 8 positions match TRBD1. This CDR3 has 14 amino acids. After removal of 3 bases from V and 2 bases from J, the junction contained 1 base not matched to a gene. Germline V lookup: CDR1 PRHDT, CDR2 FYEKMQ (reference sequence). CDR3 protein: CASSFRGLTDTQYF. In DNA form, the CDR3 reads TGTGCCAGCAGCTTCAGGGGGCTCACAGATACGCAGTATTTT.